This T cell receptor beta chain was captured by sequencing in a study of blood T cells in healthy people across ages. PCR was performed a second time for about 7 to 12 cycles using a sample-barcoded 5' primer and a J-beta primer mix. A template-switch adaptor that had 12 random nucleotides put a tag on each cDNA molecule. TCRdb reprocessed the 5' RACE reads via MiXCR and lists one record per CDR3 protein. This table holds roughly 720,000 distinct CDR3 sequences, 50% to 65% found once. Sequencing used blood. This receptor was obtained from an elderly man in good health.

CDR3 region: CASSPTGSSWYF. In nucleotides, the CDR3 is TGTGCCAGCAGTCCTACAGGGTCCTCATGGTACTTC. The chain is built from TRBV2 and TRBJ2-7; a possible D gene is TRBD1 (6 bases). Trimming cost V 5 bases and J 12 bases, with 17 bases left between them. Germline V gives CDR1 SNHLY, CDR2 FYNNEI. This CDR3 is built from 12 residues.